This T cell receptor beta chain appears in the sequencing data of a study of regulatory T cells in long-lasting Graves disease. The germline V gene encodes CDR1 ENHRY and CDR2 SYGVKD. The CDR3 has 14 residues. With 7 bases removed from V and 2 bases from J, the gap between germline ends came to 15 bases. The table lists this clonotype with many counts. Through Arm-PCR of CDR3 regions and iRepertoire HTBI primers, TCR beta libraries were built. MiXCR, applied by TCRdb to the multiplex PCR reads, yields one record per CDR3 protein. The sample includes about 610,000 distinct CDR3 sequences, 15% to 20% of them seen just once. Time point meaning: newly diagnosed GD, antithyroid drugs for less than 3 months. The TCR library was prepared using RNA isolated from PBMCs. These data also featured in a second study, about T cells in Graves' hyperthyroidism and ophthalmopathy.

The clonotype was recovered from a man aged 18-30 years with Graves disease. The sample in question was peripheral blood mononuclear cells (PBMCs), obtained at new diagnosis, from a patient treated with antithyroid drugs. This chain joins TRBV10-3 and TRBJ2-7; D gene unclear. CDR3 DNA: TGTGCCATCACCCCCCGCGAAGGGCCCTACGAGCAGTACTTC. Amino acid sequence: CAITPREGPYEQYF.